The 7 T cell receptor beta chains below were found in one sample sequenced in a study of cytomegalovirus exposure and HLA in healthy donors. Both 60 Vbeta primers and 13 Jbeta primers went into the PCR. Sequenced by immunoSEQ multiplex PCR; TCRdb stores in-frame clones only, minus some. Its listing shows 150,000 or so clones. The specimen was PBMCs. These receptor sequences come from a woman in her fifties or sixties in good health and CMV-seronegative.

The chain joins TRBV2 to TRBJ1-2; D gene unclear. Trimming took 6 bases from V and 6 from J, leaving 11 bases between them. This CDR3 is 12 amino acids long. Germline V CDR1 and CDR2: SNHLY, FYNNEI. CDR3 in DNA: TGTGCCAGCAGAAATCGTGCGGATGGCTACACCTTC. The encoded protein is CASRNRADGYTF. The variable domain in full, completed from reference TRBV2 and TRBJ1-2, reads EPEVTQTPSHQVTQMGQEVILRCVPISNHLYFYWYRQILGQKVEFLVSFYNNEISEKSEIFDDQFSVERPDGSNFTLKIRSTKLEDSAMYFCASRNRADGYTFGSGTRLTVV.

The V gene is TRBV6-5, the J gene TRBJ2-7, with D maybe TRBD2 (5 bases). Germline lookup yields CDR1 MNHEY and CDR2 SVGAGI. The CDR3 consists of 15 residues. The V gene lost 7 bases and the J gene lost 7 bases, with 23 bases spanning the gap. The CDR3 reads CASIHPPHGVGEQYF. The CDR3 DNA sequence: TGTGCCAGCATCCATCCCCCGCACGGGGTGGGGGAGCAGTACTTC.

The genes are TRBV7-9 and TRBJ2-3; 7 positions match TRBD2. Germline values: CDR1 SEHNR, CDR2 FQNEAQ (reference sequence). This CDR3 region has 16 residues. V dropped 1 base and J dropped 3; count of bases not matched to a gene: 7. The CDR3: CASSLEVGGLTDTQYF. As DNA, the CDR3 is TGTGCCAGCAGCTTAGAAGTTGGGGGACTAACAGATACGCAGTATTTT.

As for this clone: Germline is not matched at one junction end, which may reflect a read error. The CDR3 is CASSYYAGGAKTQYF. The CDR3 DNA reads TGTGCCAGCAGCTACTATGCGGGGGGGGCAAAGACCCAGTACTTC. The chain has TRBV6-5 and TRBJ2-5; 9 bases align to TRBD2. Germline lookup yields CDR1 MNHEY and CDR2 SVGAGI. The CDR3 covers 15 residues.

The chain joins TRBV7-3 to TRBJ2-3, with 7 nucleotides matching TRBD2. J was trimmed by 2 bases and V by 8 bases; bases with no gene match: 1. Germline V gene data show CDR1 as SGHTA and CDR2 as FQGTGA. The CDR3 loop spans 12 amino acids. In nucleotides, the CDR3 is TGTGCCAGCGCGGGGGACACAGATACGCAGTATTTT. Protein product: CASAGDTDTQYF. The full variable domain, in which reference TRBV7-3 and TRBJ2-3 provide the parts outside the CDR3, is GAGVSQTPSNKVTEKGKYVELRCDPISGHTALYWYRQSLGQGPEFLIYFQGTGAADDSGLPNDRFFAVRPEGSVSTLKIQRTERGDSAVYLCASAGDTDTQYFGPGTRLTVL.

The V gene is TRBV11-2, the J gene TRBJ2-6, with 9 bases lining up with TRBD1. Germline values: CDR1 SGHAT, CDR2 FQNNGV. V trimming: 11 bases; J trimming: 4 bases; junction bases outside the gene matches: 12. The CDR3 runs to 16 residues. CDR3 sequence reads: CAAVGTGPEGANVLTF. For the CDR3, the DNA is TGTGCCGCCGTAGGGACAGGGCCCGAGGGGGCCAACGTCCTGACTTTC.

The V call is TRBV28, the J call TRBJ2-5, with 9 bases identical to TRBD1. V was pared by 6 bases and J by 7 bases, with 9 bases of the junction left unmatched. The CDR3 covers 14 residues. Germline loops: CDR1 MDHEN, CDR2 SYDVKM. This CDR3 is CASRIGQGRVTQYF. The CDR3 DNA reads TGTGCCAGCAGAATCGGACAGGGGAGGGTGACCCAGTACTTC. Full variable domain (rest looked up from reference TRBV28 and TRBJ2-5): DVKVTQSSRYLVKRTGEKVFLECVQDMDHENMFWYRQDPGLGLRLIYFSYDVKMKEKGDIPEGYSVSREKKERFSLILESASTNQTSMYLCASRIGQGRVTQYFGPGTRLLVL.